This is a list of T cell receptor beta chains from one sample in a study of early T cells in non-severe SARS-CoV-2 infection. TCRdb analysed the 5' RACE reads with MiXCR anew, one entry per CDR3 protein. The sample lists about 110,000 distinct CDR3 sequences; 12% were seen once. The sequenced material came from whole blood. These receptor sequences come from an adult who was a healthcare worker with PCR-confirmed SARS-CoV-2 infection or an uninfected control (not recorded which). The CDR3 runs from the conserved cysteine through the conserved F or W. D genes are given only for firm matches. Expanded clones get a size class; other rows say once, few or many, or leave the size out.

cdr3_length: 14; j_call: TRBJ2-2; v_call: TRBV11-1; d_call: .; clone_size: .; cdr3_nt: TGTGCCAGCAGCCGTCCTTTATACACCGGGGAGCTGTTTTTT; cdr3_aa: CASSRPLYTGELFF
cdr3_length: 13; j_call: TRBJ1-4; v_call: TRBV29-1; d_call: TRBD1; clone_size: .; cdr3_nt: TGCAGCGTTGCGACAGGGGCTGGGGAAAAACTGTTTTTT; cdr3_aa: CSVATGAGEKLFF
cdr3_length: 14; j_call: TRBJ2-3; v_call: TRBV6-1; d_call: .; clone_size: .; cdr3_nt: TGTGCCAGCAGTGTCCGGGGCGACACAGATACGCAGTATTTT; cdr3_aa: CASSVRGDTDTQYF
cdr3_length: 16; j_call: TRBJ2-2; v_call: TRBV5-1; d_call: TRBD1; clone_size: few; cdr3_nt: TGCGCCAGCAGCTTGGAGTCGGGACAGGGCCCCGGGGAGCTGTTTTTT; cdr3_aa: CASSLESGQGPGELFF
cdr3_length: 14; j_call: TRBJ1-5; v_call: TRBV9; d_call: TRBD1; clone_size: .; cdr3_nt: TGTGCCAGCAGCGTGGGACAGGGGGCTCAGCCCCAGCATTTT; cdr3_aa: CASSVGQGAQPQHF
cdr3_length: 13; j_call: TRBJ2-5; v_call: TRBV6-5; d_call: .; clone_size: few; cdr3_nt: TGTGCCAGCACCAGGGGGGTCCAAGAGACCCAGTACTTC; cdr3_aa: CASTRGVQETQYF
cdr3_length: 15; j_call: TRBJ1-4; v_call: TRBV7-6; d_call: TRBD1; clone_size: few; cdr3_nt: TGTGCCAGCAGCTTCCGGACAGGGGCCAGAGAAAAACTGTTTTTT; cdr3_aa: CASSFRTGAREKLFF
cdr3_length: 14; j_call: TRBJ1-2; v_call: TRBV5-4; d_call: .; clone_size: .; cdr3_nt: TGTGCCAGCAGCCCCGGGGCCGAGGACTATGGCTACACCTTC; cdr3_aa: CASSPGAEDYGYTF
cdr3_length: 17; j_call: TRBJ2-2; v_call: TRBV7-6; d_call: .; clone_size: many; cdr3_nt: TGTGCCAGCAGCCCCTTGGCACTGGGGGCGAACACCGGGGAGCTGTTTTTT; cdr3_aa: CASSPLALGANTGELFF
cdr3_length: 14; j_call: TRBJ2-1; v_call: TRBV12-3/TRBV12-4; d_call: .; clone_size: many; cdr3_nt: TGTGCCAGCAGCCCCCTCAGGGCAAACAATGAGCAGTTCTTC; cdr3_aa: CASSPLRANNEQFF
cdr3_length: 14; j_call: TRBJ2-5; v_call: TRBV3-1; d_call: TRBD1; clone_size: .; cdr3_nt: TGTGCCAGCAGCCAAGGGACAGGGTGGACGGCCCAGTACTTC; cdr3_aa: CASSQGTGWTAQYF
cdr3_length: 15; j_call: TRBJ2-7; v_call: TRBV7-2; d_call: TRBD2; clone_size: many; cdr3_nt: TGTGCCAGCAGCCCGGGGACTAGCGGGACCTACGAGCAGTACTTC; cdr3_aa: CASSPGTSGTYEQYF
cdr3_length: 12; j_call: TRBJ1-5; v_call: TRBV29-1; d_call: TRBD1; clone_size: few; cdr3_nt: TGCAGCGCCTCGACAGGGAACGGGCCCCAGCATTTT; cdr3_aa: CSASTGNGPQHF
cdr3_length: 17; j_call: TRBJ1-1; v_call: TRBV6-6; d_call: TRBD1; clone_size: few; cdr3_nt: TGTGCCAGCATCAAGCGGGGACAGGGGGCTTGGAACACTGAAGCTTTCTTT; cdr3_aa: CASIKRGQGAWNTEAFF
cdr3_length: 13; j_call: TRBJ1-1; v_call: TRBV9; d_call: .; clone_size: many; cdr3_nt: TGTGCCAGCAGCGTAACCGGGAACACTGAAGCTTTCTTT; cdr3_aa: CASSVTGNTEAFF
cdr3_length: 13; j_call: TRBJ1-1; v_call: TRBV20-1; d_call: .; clone_size: many; cdr3_nt: TGCAGTGCCACCGGCGGGAGTGGGACTGAAGCTTTCTTT; cdr3_aa: CSATGGSGTEAFF
cdr3_length: 13; j_call: TRBJ2-2; v_call: TRBV5-1; d_call: .; clone_size: .; cdr3_nt: TGCGCCGAAAGGAATTTGAACACCGGGGAGCTGTTTTTT; cdr3_aa: CAERNLNTGELFF
cdr3_length: 10; j_call: TRBJ1-1; v_call: TRBV29-1; d_call: .; clone_size: .; cdr3_nt: TGCAGCGCTGGAAGCGAGAGAGCTTTCTTT; cdr3_aa: CSAGSERAFF
cdr3_length: 15; j_call: TRBJ1-1; v_call: TRBV14; d_call: .; clone_size: few; cdr3_nt: TGTGCCAGCAGCCAGTATTCAGTGTTGAACACTGAAGCTTTCTTT; cdr3_aa: CASSQYSVLNTEAFF
cdr3_length: 12; j_call: TRBJ1-1; v_call: TRBV27; d_call: .; clone_size: many; cdr3_nt: TGTGCCAGCAGTTTAATCGACACTGAAGCTTTCTTT; cdr3_aa: CASSLIDTEAFF
cdr3_length: 10; j_call: TRBJ2-3; v_call: TRBV10-2; d_call: .; clone_size: .; cdr3_nt: TGCGCCAGCAGTGCCGATACGCAGTATTTT; cdr3_aa: CASSADTQYF
cdr3_length: 15; j_call: TRBJ1-2; v_call: TRBV7-6; d_call: TRBD1; clone_size: few; cdr3_nt: TGTGCCAGCAGCTTAGAGGCAGGGGGCAACTATGGCTACACCTTC; cdr3_aa: CASSLEAGGNYGYTF
cdr3_length: 15; j_call: TRBJ2-7; v_call: TRBV12-3/TRBV12-4; d_call: TRBD2; clone_size: many; cdr3_nt: TGTGCCAGCAGTTTGTACGGGGGGGCGCGGAACGAGCAGTACTTC; cdr3_aa: CASSLYGGARNEQYF
cdr3_length: 16; j_call: TRBJ2-2; v_call: TRBV7-2; d_call: .; clone_size: many; cdr3_nt: TGTGCCAGCAGCTTAAGGGGTCTTGGGCTGCACGGGGAGCTGTTTTTT; cdr3_aa: CASSLRGLGLHGELFF
cdr3_length: 13; j_call: TRBJ2-5; v_call: TRBV29-1; d_call: TRBD2; clone_size: .; cdr3_nt: TGCAGCGTACCAGGACTAGGCCAAGAGACCCAGTACTTC; cdr3_aa: CSVPGLGQETQYF
cdr3_length: 13; j_call: TRBJ1-1; v_call: TRBV6-1; d_call: .; clone_size: many; cdr3_nt: TGTGCCAGCAGTGCGACAGGGAACACTGAAGCTTTCTTT; cdr3_aa: CASSATGNTEAFF
cdr3_length: 17; j_call: TRBJ2-5; v_call: TRBV6-6; d_call: TRBD2; clone_size: many; cdr3_nt: TGTGCCAGCAGTCTACTAGCGGGAAGGACCAGGGCGGAGACCCAGTACTTC; cdr3_aa: CASSLLAGRTRAETQYF
cdr3_length: 14; j_call: TRBJ1-2; v_call: TRBV20-1; d_call: TRBD1; clone_size: .; cdr3_nt: TGCAGTGCCCCGCCGGCGAACAGGGGCCTAGGCTACACCTTC; cdr3_aa: CSAPPANRGLGYTF
cdr3_length: 14; j_call: TRBJ2-1; v_call: TRBV7-9; d_call: .; clone_size: few; cdr3_nt: TGTGCCAGCAGCTTAGCTAGCGGCTACAATGAGCAGTTCTTC; cdr3_aa: CASSLASGYNEQFF
cdr3_length: 15; j_call: TRBJ2-5; v_call: TRBV7-9; d_call: .; clone_size: .; cdr3_nt: TGTGCCAGCAGCTTAGTCGCGGGTACAGTAGAGACCCAGTACTTC; cdr3_aa: CASSLVAGTVETQYF
cdr3_length: 12; j_call: TRBJ2-7; v_call: TRBV28; d_call: .; clone_size: .; cdr3_nt: TGTGCCAGCAGTTTCCCCCCGTACGAGCAGTACTTC; cdr3_aa: CASSFPPYEQYF
cdr3_length: 12; j_call: TRBJ1-5; v_call: TRBV7-8; d_call: .; clone_size: .; cdr3_nt: TGTGCCAGCAGCTTAGCGAGGGAGCCCCAGCATTTT; cdr3_aa: CASSLAREPQHF
cdr3_length: 14; j_call: TRBJ2-7; v_call: TRBV6-5; d_call: .; clone_size: many; cdr3_nt: TGTGCCAGCAGTTACTCGGGTAGGGAAAACGAGCAGTACTTC; cdr3_aa: CASSYSGRENEQYF
cdr3_length: 15; j_call: TRBJ2-7; v_call: TRBV21-1; d_call: .; clone_size: few; cdr3_nt: TGTGCCAGCAGCCCCGCGGGGGAGAGGATCTACGAGCAGTACTTC; cdr3_aa: CASSPAGERIYEQYF
cdr3_length: 14; j_call: TRBJ1-1; v_call: TRBV6-1; d_call: .; clone_size: many; cdr3_nt: TGTGCCAGCTGCAGGGATCCGGTGAACACTGAAGCTTTCTTT; cdr3_aa: CASCRDPVNTEAFF
cdr3_length: 18; j_call: TRBJ1-4; v_call: TRBV10-3; d_call: TRBD1; clone_size: few; cdr3_nt: TGTGCCATCAGTGCATCCGCCGGGACAGGGGGGAGTCTGGAAAAACTGTTTTTT; cdr3_aa: CAISASAGTGGSLEKLFF
cdr3_length: 15; j_call: TRBJ2-1; v_call: TRBV10-3; d_call: TRBD1; clone_size: many; cdr3_nt: TGTGCCATCAGAGATACGGGACAGGGCTACAATGAGCAGTTCTTC; cdr3_aa: CAIRDTGQGYNEQFF
cdr3_length: 18; j_call: TRBJ2-7; v_call: TRBV11-3; d_call: TRBD1; clone_size: few; cdr3_nt: TGTGCCAGCAGCGCCGGACAGGGGGTTCTAGCTAGCTCCTACGAGCAGTACTTC; cdr3_aa: CASSAGQGVLASSYEQYF
cdr3_length: 11; j_call: TRBJ2-1; v_call: TRBV29-1; d_call: .; clone_size: .; cdr3_nt: TGCGGATCCCGGACGGGCAATGAGCAGTTCTTC; cdr3_aa: CGSRTGNEQFF
cdr3_length: 12; j_call: TRBJ1-1; v_call: TRBV5-1; d_call: TRBD1; clone_size: few; cdr3_nt: TGCGCCAGCAGCTCAACAGGGGTCGAAGCTTTCTTT; cdr3_aa: CASSSTGVEAFF
cdr3_length: 12; j_call: TRBJ2-1; v_call: TRBV25-1; d_call: .; clone_size: many; cdr3_nt: TGTGCCAGCAACAAGGGGGTGGGTGAGCAGTTCTTC; cdr3_aa: CASNKGVGEQFF
cdr3_length: 16; j_call: TRBJ1-5; v_call: TRBV2; d_call: .; clone_size: .; cdr3_nt: TGTGCCAGCAGTGTAACTGGGGGCAAGGCTGTTCAGCCCCAGCATTTT; cdr3_aa: CASSVTGGKAVQPQHF
cdr3_length: 13; j_call: TRBJ1-3; v_call: TRBV29-1; d_call: .; clone_size: few; cdr3_nt: TGCAGCGTTGAAGACCCCGTTGGAAACACCATATATTTT; cdr3_aa: CSVEDPVGNTIYF
cdr3_length: 16; j_call: TRBJ2-5; v_call: TRBV11-2; d_call: TRBD2; clone_size: few; cdr3_nt: TGTGCCAGCAGCTTTCTCGGACTAGCGGGACTGGGGACCCAGTACTTC; cdr3_aa: CASSFLGLAGLGTQYF
cdr3_length: 12; j_call: TRBJ2-3; v_call: TRBV18; d_call: .; clone_size: few; cdr3_nt: TGTGCCAGCTCACCTGCTGCAGATACGCAGTATTTT; cdr3_aa: CASSPAADTQYF
cdr3_length: 12; j_call: TRBJ2-3; v_call: TRBV20-1; d_call: .; clone_size: many; cdr3_nt: TGCAGTGCCTCGCTAGGAGGGGATACGCAGTATTTT; cdr3_aa: CSASLGGDTQYF
cdr3_length: 17; j_call: TRBJ2-1; v_call: TRBV4-1; d_call: TRBD2; clone_size: medium-sized; cdr3_nt: TGCGCCAGCAGCCAAGATCCCCGGGGGGTCTCCTACAATGAGCAGTTCTTC; cdr3_aa: CASSQDPRGVSYNEQFF
cdr3_length: 15; j_call: TRBJ2-7; v_call: TRBV20-1; d_call: TRBD2; clone_size: .; cdr3_nt: TGCAGTGCTAGAGATCGAAGACTAGCCATCTACGAGCAGTACTTC; cdr3_aa: CSARDRRLAIYEQYF
cdr3_length: 14; j_call: TRBJ1-2; v_call: TRBV14; d_call: TRBD1; clone_size: few; cdr3_nt: TGTGCCAGCAGCCCCCGGACAGGGATCTATGGCTACACCTTC; cdr3_aa: CASSPRTGIYGYTF
cdr3_length: 14; j_call: TRBJ1-1; v_call: TRBV18; d_call: .; clone_size: few; cdr3_nt: TGTGCCAGCTCCCCACAGGGAAAGGACACTGAAGCTTTCTTT; cdr3_aa: CASSPQGKDTEAFF
cdr3_length: 14; j_call: TRBJ1-1; v_call: TRBV5-1; d_call: TRBD1; clone_size: many; cdr3_nt: TGCGCCAGCAGCTTGGAGGCAGGGGGGACTGAAGCTTTCTTT; cdr3_aa: CASSLEAGGTEAFF
cdr3_length: 16; j_call: TRBJ1-5; v_call: TRBV12-3/TRBV12-4; d_call: TRBD1; clone_size: .; cdr3_nt: TGTGCCAGCAGTTTACGAAGGGGGCTAACCAATCAGCCCCAGCATTTT; cdr3_aa: CASSLRRGLTNQPQHF
cdr3_length: 14; j_call: TRBJ1-1; v_call: TRBV15; d_call: .; clone_size: few; cdr3_nt: TGTGCCACCAGCAGAGATCAGGGGAACACTGAAGCTTTCTTT; cdr3_aa: CATSRDQGNTEAFF
cdr3_length: 11; j_call: TRBJ2-1; v_call: TRBV5-1; d_call: .; clone_size: .; cdr3_nt: TGCGCCAGCAGCTCAGGGGTCGAGCAGTTCTTC; cdr3_aa: CASSSGVEQFF
cdr3_length: 13; j_call: TRBJ1-5; v_call: TRBV9; d_call: .; clone_size: many; cdr3_nt: TGTGCCAGCAGCGTAGAGGACGATCAGCCCCAGCATTTT; cdr3_aa: CASSVEDDQPQHF
cdr3_length: 17; j_call: TRBJ1-5; v_call: TRBV5-6; d_call: TRBD1; clone_size: once; cdr3_nt: TGTGCCAGCAGCTTGCTAGCCGGGACAGGGGTCAATCAGCCCCAGCATTTT; cdr3_aa: CASSLLAGTGVNQPQHF
cdr3_length: 16; j_call: TRBJ2-3; v_call: TRBV12-3/TRBV12-4; d_call: TRBD2; clone_size: .; cdr3_nt: TGTGCCAGCAGTCGCCGACTAGCGGGGCCTCCGGATACGCAGTATTTT; cdr3_aa: CASSRRLAGPPDTQYF
cdr3_length: 13; j_call: TRBJ1-1; v_call: TRBV20-1; d_call: .; clone_size: .; cdr3_nt: TGCAGTGCTAGGCTAGACTGGGAAACTGAAGCTTTCTTT; cdr3_aa: CSARLDWETEAFF